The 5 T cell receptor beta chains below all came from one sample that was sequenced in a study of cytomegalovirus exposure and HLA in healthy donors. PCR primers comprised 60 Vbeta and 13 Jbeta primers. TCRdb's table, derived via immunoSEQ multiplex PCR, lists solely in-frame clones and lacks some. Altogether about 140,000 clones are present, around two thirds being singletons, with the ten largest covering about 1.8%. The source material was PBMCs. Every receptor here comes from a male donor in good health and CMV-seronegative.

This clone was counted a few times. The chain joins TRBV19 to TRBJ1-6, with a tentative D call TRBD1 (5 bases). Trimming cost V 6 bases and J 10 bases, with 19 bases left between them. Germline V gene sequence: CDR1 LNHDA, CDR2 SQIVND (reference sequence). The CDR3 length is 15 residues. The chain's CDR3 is CASSPPGGGGSPLHF. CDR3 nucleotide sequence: TGTGCCAGTAGCCCCCCCGGCGGGGGAGGATCACCCCTCCACTTT.

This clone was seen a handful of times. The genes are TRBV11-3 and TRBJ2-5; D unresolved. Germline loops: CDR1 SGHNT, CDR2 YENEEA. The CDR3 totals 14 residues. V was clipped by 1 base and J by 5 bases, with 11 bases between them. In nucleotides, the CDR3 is TGTGCCAGCAGCTTAGGGTCGGGTTACGAGACCCAGTACTTC. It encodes CASSLGSGYETQYF.

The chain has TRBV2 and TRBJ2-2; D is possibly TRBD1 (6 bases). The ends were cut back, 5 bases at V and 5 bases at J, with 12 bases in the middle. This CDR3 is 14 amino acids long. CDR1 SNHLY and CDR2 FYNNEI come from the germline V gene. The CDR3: CASSIQGWTGELFF. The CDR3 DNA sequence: TGTGCCAGCAGTATACAGGGTTGGACCGGGGAGCTGTTTTTT. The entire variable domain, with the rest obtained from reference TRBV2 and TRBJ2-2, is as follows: EPEVTQTPSHQVTQMGQEVILRCVPISNHLYFYWYRQILGQKVEFLVSFYNNEISEKSEIFDDQFSVERPDGSNFTLKIRSTKLEDSAMYFCASSIQGWTGELFFGEGSRLTVL.

The CDR3 nucleotides are TGTGCCAGCAGCGCCGGGACTGATTCACCCCTCCACTTT. This codes for CASSAGTDSPLHF. This chain connects TRBV7-9 to TRBJ1-6; weak D call: TRBD1 (5 bases). The V and J ends lost 5 bases and 8 bases respectively, with 10 bases between them. The length of the CDR3 is 13 residues. Germline V gene sequence: CDR1 SEHNR, CDR2 FQNEAQ (reference sequence).

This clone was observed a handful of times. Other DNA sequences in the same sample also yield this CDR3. CDR3 nucleotide sequence: TGTGCCAGCAGCGTGGACAGCTCTGGGGCCAACGTCCTGACTTTC. This sequence encodes CASSVDSSGANVLTF. The chain has TRBV9 and TRBJ2-6; TRBD1 is a possible D gene (6 bases). Germline loops: CDR1 SGDLS, CDR2 YYNGEE. The CDR3 contains 15 residues. V lost 2 bases, J lost 0 bases, and 6 bases lay in between.